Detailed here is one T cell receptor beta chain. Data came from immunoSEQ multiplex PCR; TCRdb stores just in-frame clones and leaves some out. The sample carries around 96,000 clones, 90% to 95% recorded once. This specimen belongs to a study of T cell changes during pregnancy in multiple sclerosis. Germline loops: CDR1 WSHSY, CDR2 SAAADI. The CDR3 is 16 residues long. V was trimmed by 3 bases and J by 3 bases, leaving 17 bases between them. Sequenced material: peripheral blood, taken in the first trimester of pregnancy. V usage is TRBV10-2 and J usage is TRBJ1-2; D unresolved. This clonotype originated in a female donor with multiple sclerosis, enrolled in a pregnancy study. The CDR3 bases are TGCGCCAGCAGTGATACCTATAGCGGCGCCGACTATGGCTACACCTTC. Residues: CASSDTYSGADYGYTF.